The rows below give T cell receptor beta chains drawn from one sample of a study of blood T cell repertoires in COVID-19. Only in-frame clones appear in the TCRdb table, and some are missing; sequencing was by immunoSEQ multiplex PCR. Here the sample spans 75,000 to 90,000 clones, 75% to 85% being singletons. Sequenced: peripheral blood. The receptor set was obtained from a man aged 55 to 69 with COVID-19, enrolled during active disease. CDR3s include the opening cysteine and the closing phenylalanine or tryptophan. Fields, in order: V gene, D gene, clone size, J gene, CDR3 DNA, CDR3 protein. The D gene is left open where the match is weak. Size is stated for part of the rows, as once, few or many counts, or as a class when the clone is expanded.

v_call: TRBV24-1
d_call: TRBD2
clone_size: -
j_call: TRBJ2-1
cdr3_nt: TGTGCCACCTCCGCAGGCGGGAGGGACCTCTACAATGAGCAGTTCTTC
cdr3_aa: CATSAGGRDLYNEQFF

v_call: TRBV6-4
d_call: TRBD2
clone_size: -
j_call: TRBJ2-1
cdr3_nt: TGTGCCAGCAGCCATACTAGCGGGAGAGGCAATGAGCAGTTCTTC
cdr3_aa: CASSHTSGRGNEQFF

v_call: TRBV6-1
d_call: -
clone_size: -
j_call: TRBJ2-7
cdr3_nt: TGTGCCAGCAGTGAAGAACGAGGCAGGGGTCTATACGAGCAGTACTTC
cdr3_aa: CASSEERGRGLYEQYF

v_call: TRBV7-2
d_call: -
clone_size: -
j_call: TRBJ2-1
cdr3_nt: TGTGCCAGCAGCGCCGAAGGGGGGGATGAGCAGTTCTTC
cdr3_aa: CASSAEGGDEQFF

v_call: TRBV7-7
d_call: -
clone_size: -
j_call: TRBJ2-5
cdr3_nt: TGTGCTAGCAGCTTAGGAGGGACATCCAACCAAGAGACCCAGTACTTC
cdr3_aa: CASSLGGTSNQETQYF

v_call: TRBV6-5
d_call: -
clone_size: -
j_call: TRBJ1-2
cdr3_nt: TGTGCCAGCAGTTACGAGGGTAACTATGGCTACACCTTC
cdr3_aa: CASSYEGNYGYTF

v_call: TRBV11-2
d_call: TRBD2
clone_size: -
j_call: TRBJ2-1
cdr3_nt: TGTGCCAGCAGCAACAGGAGGGCTAGCGGGGGCGATGAGCAGTTCTTC
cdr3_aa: CASSNRRASGGDEQFF

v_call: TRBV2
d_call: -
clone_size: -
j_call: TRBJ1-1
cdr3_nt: TGTGCCAGCAGCGCCGCGGGGGCGCGAGCTGAAGCTTTCTTT
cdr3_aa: CASSAAGARAEAFF

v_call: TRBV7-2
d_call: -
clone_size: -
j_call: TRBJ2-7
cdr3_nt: TGTGCCAGCAGCCTGGAGGCAGGCGACTTCGAGCAGTACTTC
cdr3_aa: CASSLEAGDFEQYF

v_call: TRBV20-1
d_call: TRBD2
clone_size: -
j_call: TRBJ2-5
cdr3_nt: TGCAGTGCTAGTTCCGGGACTATCGACCAAGAGACCCAGTACTTC
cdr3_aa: CSASSGTIDQETQYF

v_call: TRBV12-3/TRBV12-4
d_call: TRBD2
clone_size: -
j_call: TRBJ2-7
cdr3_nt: TGTGCCAGCACAAAGCGGGGGAAACACGAGCAGTACTTC
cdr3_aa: CASTKRGKHEQYF

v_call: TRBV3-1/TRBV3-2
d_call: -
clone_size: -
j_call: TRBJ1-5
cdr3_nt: TGTGCCAGCAGCCACGTTCAGATCAGGGGAAGGGCCAATCAGCCCCAGCATTTT
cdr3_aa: CASSHVQIRGRANQPQHF

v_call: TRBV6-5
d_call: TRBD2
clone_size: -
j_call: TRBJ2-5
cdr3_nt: TGTGCCAGCACCAGCGGGAACCAAGAGACCCAGTACTTC
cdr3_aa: CASTSGNQETQYF

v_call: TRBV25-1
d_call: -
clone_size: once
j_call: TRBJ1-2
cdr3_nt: TGTGCCAGCAGTGAGGCAGGGTCGAACTATGGCTACACCTTC
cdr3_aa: CASSEAGSNYGYTF

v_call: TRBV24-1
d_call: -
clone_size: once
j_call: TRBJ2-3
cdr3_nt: TGTGCCACCAGTGATTTCAAGGGGACAGATACGCAGTATTTT
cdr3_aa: CATSDFKGTDTQYF

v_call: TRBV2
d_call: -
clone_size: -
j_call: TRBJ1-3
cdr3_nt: TGTGCCAGCACCGGGTTCCCGGGAAACACCATATATTTT
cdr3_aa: CASTGFPGNTIYF

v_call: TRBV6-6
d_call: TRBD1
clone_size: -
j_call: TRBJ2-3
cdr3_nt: TGTGCCAGCAGTCGGATCCCGCTGAACGAGCGGGACAGGGGGCGTAGTAGTGGCACAGATACGCAGTATTTT
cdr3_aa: CASSRIPLNERDRGRSSGTDTQYF

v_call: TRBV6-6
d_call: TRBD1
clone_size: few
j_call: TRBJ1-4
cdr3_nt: TGTGCCAGCAGGGTGACAGGGTCAAATGAAAAACTGTTTTTT
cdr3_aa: CASRVTGSNEKLFF

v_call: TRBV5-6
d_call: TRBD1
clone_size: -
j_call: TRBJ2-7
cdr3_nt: TGTGCCAGCACCGAGACAGGGGCCTACGAGCAGTACTTC
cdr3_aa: CASTETGAYEQYF

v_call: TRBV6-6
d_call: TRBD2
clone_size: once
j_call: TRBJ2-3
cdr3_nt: TGTGCCAGCAGTTACTCGGGACTAGCGGGAGATGATACGCAGTATTTT
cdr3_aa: CASSYSGLAGDDTQYF

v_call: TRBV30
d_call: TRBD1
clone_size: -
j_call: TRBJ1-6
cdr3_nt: TGTGCCTGGGCGACAGGGCCATCCGGCAATTCACCCCTCCACTTT
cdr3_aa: CAWATGPSGNSPLHF

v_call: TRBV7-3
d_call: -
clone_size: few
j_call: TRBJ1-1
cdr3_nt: TGTGCCAGCAGCTTAGCAGGGTCGAACACTGAAGCTTTCTTT
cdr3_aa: CASSLAGSNTEAFF

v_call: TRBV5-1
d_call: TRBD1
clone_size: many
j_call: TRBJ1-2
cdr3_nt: TGCGCCAGCAGCGCCGAGGGACAGGTATCTCGGCATGGCTACACCTTC
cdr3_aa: CASSAEGQVSRHGYTF

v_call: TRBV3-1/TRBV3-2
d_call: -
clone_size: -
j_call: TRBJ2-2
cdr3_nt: TGTGCCAGCAGCCTTCGGGGGGCGGATTCCCGGGAGCTGTTTTTT
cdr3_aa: CASSLRGADSRELFF

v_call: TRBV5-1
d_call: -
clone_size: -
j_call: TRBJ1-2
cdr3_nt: TGCGCCAGCAGCCCACAGGACAGCTTTAACTATGGCTACACCTTC
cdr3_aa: CASSPQDSFNYGYTF

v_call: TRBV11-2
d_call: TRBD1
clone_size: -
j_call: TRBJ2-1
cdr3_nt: TGTGCCAGCAGCTTAGGTGGGACAGGGGCCTACAATGAGCAGTTCTTC
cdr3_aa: CASSLGGTGAYNEQFF

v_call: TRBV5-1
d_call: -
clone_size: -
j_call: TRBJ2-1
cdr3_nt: TGCGCCAGCAGCTTGGAGGCGGGCGCCGGCAGCCAGGAGCAGTTCTTC
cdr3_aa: CASSLEAGAGSQEQFF

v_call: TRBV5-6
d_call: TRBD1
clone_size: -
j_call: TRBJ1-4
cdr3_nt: TGTGCCAGCAGCAAAGGGACAGGGTCTGCAACTAATGAAAAACTGTTTTTT
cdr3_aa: CASSKGTGSATNEKLFF

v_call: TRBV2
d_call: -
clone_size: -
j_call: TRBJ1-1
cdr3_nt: TGTGCCAGCAGTGCGCGGATGTGGACTGAAGCTTTCTTT
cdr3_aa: CASSARMWTEAFF

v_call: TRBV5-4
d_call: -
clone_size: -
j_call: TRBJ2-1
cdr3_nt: TGTGCCAGCAGCTCCTCTGGGCCCAATGAGCAGTTCTTC
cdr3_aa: CASSSSGPNEQFF

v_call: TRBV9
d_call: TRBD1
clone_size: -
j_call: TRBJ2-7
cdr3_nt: TGTGCCAGCAGCGACGGGACAGATTATTACGAGCAGTACTTC
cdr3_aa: CASSDGTDYYEQYF

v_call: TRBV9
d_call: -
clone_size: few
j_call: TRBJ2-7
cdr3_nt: TGTGCCAGCAGCGCCGCCCTGTGGGACCCAGGGGACGAGCAGTACTTC
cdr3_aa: CASSAALWDPGDEQYF

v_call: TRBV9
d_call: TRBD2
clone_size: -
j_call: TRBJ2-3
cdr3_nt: TGTGCCAGCAGCTCTCCATTAGCGGGGGGAAGTGCAGATACGCAGTATTTT
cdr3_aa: CASSSPLAGGSADTQYF

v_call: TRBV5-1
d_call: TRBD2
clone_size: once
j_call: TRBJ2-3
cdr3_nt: TGCGCCAGCAGCTACGGACTAGCGGGGGGGCGGAGCACAGATACGCAGTATTTT
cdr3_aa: CASSYGLAGGRSTDTQYF

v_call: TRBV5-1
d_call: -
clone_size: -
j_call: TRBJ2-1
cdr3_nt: TGCGCCAGCAGCCCCGAAGCGGACAGCTCCTACAATGAGCAGTTCTTC
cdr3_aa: CASSPEADSSYNEQFF

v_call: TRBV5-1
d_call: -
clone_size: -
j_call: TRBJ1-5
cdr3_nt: TGCGCCAGCAGCTTGGGCAGGAATCAGCCCCAGCATTTT
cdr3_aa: CASSLGRNQPQHF

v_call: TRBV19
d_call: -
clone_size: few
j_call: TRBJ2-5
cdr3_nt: TGTGCCAGTAGTATAGTTGAGGATTGGGAGACCCAGTACTTC
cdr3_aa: CASSIVEDWETQYF

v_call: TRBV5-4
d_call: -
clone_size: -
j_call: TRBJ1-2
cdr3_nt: TGTGCCAGCAGCCTAGGGACTCTAGCTAACTATGGCTACACCTTC
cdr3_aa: CASSLGTLANYGYTF

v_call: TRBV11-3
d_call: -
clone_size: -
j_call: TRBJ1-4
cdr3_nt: TGTGCCAGCAGCAATCAGGGGAAGCCTAATGAAAAACTGTTTTTT
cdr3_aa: CASSNQGKPNEKLFF

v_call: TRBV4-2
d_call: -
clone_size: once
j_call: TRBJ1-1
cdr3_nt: TGTGCCAGCAGCCCACAGAATTCGAACACTGAAGCTTTCTTT
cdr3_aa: CASSPQNSNTEAFF

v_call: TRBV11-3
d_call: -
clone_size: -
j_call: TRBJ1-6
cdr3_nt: TGTGCCAGCAGCTTATATTCAGGGCCGAATTCACCCCTCCACTTT
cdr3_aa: CASSLYSGPNSPLHF